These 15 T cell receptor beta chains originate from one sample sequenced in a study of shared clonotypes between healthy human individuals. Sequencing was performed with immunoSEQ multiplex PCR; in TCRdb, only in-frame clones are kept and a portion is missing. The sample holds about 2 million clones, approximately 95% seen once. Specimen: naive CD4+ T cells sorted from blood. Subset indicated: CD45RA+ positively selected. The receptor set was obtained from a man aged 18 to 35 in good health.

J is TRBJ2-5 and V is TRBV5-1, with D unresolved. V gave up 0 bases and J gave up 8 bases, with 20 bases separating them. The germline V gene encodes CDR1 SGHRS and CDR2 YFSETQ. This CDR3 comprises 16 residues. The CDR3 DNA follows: TGCGCCAGCAGCTTGGCCAGGAAGAACAGCGCGGCTACCCAGTACTTC. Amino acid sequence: CASSLARKNSAATQYF.

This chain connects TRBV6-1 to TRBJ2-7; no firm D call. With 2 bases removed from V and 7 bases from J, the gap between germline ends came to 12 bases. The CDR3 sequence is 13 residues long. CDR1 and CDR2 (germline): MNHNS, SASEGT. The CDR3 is CASSELYGLEQYF. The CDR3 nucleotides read TGTGCCAGCAGTGAATTATACGGTCTAGAGCAGTACTTC.

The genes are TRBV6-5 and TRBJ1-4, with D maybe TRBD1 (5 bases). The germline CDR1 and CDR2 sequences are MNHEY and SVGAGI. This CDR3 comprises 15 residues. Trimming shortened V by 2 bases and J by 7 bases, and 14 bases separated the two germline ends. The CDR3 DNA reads TGTGCCAGCAGTTACGGTCGGGCGGGGGGTGAAAAACTGTTTTTT. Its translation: CASSYGRAGGEKLFF.

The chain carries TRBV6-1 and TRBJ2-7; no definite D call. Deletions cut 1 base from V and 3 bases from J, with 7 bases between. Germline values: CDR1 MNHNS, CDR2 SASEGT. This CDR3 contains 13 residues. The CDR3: CASSEVHSYEQYF. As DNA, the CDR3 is TGTGCCAGCAGTGAAGTCCACAGCTACGAGCAGTACTTC.

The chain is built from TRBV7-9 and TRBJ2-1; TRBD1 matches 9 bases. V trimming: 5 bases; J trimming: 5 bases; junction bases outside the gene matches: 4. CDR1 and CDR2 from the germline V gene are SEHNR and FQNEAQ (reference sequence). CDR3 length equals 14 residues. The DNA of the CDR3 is TGTGCCAGCAGCATCCGGGACAGGGACAATGAGCAGTTCTTC. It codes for CASSIRDRDNEQFF.

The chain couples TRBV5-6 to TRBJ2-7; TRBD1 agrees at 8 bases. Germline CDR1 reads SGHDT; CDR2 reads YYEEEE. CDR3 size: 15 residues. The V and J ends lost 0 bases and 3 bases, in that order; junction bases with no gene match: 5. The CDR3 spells CASSLAGTGDYEQYF. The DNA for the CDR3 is TGTGCCAGCAGCTTGGCCGGGACAGGAGACTACGAGCAGTACTTC.

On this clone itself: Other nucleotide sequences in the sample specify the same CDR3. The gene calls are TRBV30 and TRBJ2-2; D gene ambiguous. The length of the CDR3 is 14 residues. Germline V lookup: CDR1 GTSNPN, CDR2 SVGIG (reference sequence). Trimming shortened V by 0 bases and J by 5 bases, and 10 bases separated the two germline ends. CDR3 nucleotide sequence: TGTGCCTGGAGTGTACTTCGGCGGACCGGGGAGCTGTTTTTT. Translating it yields CAWSVLRRTGELFF.

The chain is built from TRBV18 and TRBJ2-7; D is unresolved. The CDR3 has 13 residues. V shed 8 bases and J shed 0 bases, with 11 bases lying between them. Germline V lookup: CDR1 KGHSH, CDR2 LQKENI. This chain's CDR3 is CASAPSSSYEQYF. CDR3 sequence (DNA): TGTGCCAGCGCCCCCAGTAGCTCCTACGAGCAGTACTTC.

CDR3 sequence: CASSSPGTGWDGELFF. Here the CDR3 DNA reads TGTGCCAGCAGCTCCCCCGGGACAGGGTGGGACGGGGAGCTGTTTTTT. The chain is built from TRBV7-9 and TRBJ2-2; 9 bases are a match to TRBD1. V lost 4 bases, J lost 7 bases, and 10 bases stayed unmatched. Germline CDR1 and CDR2: SEHNR and FQNEAQ (reference sequence). The CDR3 spans 16 residues.

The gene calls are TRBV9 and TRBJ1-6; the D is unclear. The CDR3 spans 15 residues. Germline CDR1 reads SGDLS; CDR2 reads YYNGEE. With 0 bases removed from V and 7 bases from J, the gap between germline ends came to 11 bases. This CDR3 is CASSVDVGPNSPLHF. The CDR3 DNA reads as TGTGCCAGCAGCGTAGATGTAGGCCCCAATTCACCCCTCCACTTT. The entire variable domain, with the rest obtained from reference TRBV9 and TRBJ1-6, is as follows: DSGVTQTPKHLITATGQRVTLRCSPRSGDLSVYWYQQSLDQGLQFLIQYYNGEERAKGNILERFSAQQFPDLHSELNLSSLELGDSALYFCASSVDVGPNSPLHFGNGTRLTVT.

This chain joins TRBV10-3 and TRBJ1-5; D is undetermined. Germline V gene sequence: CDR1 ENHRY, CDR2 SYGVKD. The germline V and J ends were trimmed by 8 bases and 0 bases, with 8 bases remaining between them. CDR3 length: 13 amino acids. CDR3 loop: CAIGEPSNQPQHF. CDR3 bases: TGTGCCATCGGAGAACCTAGCAATCAGCCCCAGCATTTT.

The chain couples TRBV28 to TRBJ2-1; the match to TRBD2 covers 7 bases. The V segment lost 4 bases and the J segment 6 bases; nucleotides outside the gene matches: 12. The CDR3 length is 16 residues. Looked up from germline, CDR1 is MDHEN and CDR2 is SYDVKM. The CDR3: CASSSGGRGRSNEQFF. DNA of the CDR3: TGTGCCAGCAGTTCGGGCGGGAGAGGTCGTTCCAATGAGCAGTTCTTC.

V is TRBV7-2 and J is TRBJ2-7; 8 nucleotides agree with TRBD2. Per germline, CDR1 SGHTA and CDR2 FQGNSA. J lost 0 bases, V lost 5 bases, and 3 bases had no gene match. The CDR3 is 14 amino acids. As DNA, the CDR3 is TGTGCCAGCAGCCAGAGCGGGAGCTCCTACGAGCAGTACTTC. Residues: CASSQSGSSYEQYF.

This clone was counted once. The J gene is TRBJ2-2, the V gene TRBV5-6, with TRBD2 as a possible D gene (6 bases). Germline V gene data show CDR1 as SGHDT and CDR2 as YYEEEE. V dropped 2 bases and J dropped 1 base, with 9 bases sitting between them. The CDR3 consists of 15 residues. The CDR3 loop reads CASSLRDWNTGELFF. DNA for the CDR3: TGTGCCAGCAGCTTACGGGACTGGAACACCGGGGAGCTGTTTTTT.

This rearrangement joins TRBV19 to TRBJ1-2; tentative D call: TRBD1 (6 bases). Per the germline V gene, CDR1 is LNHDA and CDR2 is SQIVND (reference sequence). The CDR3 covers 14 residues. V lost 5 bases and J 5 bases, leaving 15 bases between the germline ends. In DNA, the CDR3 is TGTGCCAGTAGTCCTATGGACAGCTATTATGGCTACACCTTC. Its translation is CASSPMDSYYGYTF.